This T cell receptor beta chain was found in a study of glioma-infiltrating T cells after dendritic cell vaccination (dated by TCRdb to the mid-2010s). Regarding the complete study: A cohort of roughly 15 glioblastoma patients from Phase I and II dendritic cell vaccination trials was included, of whom 9 were newly diagnosed and 6 had recurrent disease. Tumor-infiltrating lymphocyte content was quantified and tumor and blood repertoires were compared in dendritic cell-vaccinated glioblastoma patients by deep sequencing of TCR beta CDR3 regions. Between the early 2000s and the early 2010s, the patients were given dendritic cell vaccination pulsed with autologous tumor lysate. Patients received three intradermal dendritic cell vaccine injections at biweekly intervals in the arm below the axilla. The vaccine consisted of monocyte-derived dendritic cells cultured about 7 days with IL-4 and GM-CSF, then pulsed overnight with autologous tumor lysate. Survival after dendritic cell vaccination was correlated with TCR sequencing metrics, including TIL content and tumor-blood repertoire overlap. Broad study findings and their caveats: The response model built on TCR overlap across three groups was characterized as speculative, with prospective validation still needed. No direct relationship between TCR clonality and survival was found, suggesting that a diverse polyclonal response may matter. After dendritic cell vaccination, a higher estimated pretreatment TIL content predicted longer time to progression and longer overall survival. The cohort was small and heterogeneous, few patients had complete blood and tumor sets, and even fewer had initial-recurrent tumor pairs.

From the germline V gene (reference sequence), CDR1 is MNHEY and CDR2 is SMNVEV. Trimming costs V 7 bases and J 0 bases, and their ends lie 12 bases apart. There are 14 amino acids in the CDR3, from cysteine to phenylalanine inclusive. Of the read, only the CDR3 DNA is kept; its 42 bases are in frame from base 1. The immunoSEQ assay amplified TCRB CDR3 regions from roughly 2.1 micrograms of genomic DNA, or from all available DNA when less than that amount was available. The multiplex PCR relied on 60 forward primers for TCR V beta segments and 13 reverse primers for J beta segments. To estimate reads per starting template, synthetic control templates were spiked into each sample at limiting dilution. The Illumina HiSeq System generated sequencing reads of 87 bp. Turning to the authors' computational methods: PCR and sequencing errors were removed by a nearest neighbor algorithm that merged closely related sequences. TCR overlap was defined as the percentage of unique tumor TCR beta sequences that were also present in the same patient's peripheral blood. The table was pulled from immuneACCESS by TCRdb, which kept in-frame rearrangements only. Such tables lose some clones; where checked, under half of the loss comes from unresolved V genes, and the rest has no known cause. V and J calls and clone size come straight from that table; D and trimming were deduced from the DNA. In all, the sample holds some 90,000 clones, and roughly 77% of those were seen once. The ten largest clones take up approximately 2% of the sample.

The sample's time point label is to be understood as: after dendritic cell vaccination, including at tumor progression/relapse. Selection of patients required sufficient residual fresh-frozen tumor tissue and over two years of available survival data. None of the glioblastoma patients carried an isocitrate dehydrogenase mutation, although molecular status otherwise varied. PBMC were collected before vaccination, two weeks after the third vaccination, and at tumor progression if tumor progression occurred. The Qiagen DNeasy Blood extraction Kit was used to extract genomic DNA. About this clone itself: Which antigen it targets is not known. No much larger clone exists at a distance of one base, and base qualities are not known.

The sample was blood, taken after dendritic cell vaccination. The clonotype comes from a human donor with glioblastoma. The rearrangement joined TRBV27 to TRBJ1-1; possibly the D gene is TRBD1, per 6 matching bases. The CDR3 corresponds to CASTADRLNTEAFF. DNA sequence: TGTGCCAGCACCGCGGACAGACTGAACACTGAAGCTTTCTTT.